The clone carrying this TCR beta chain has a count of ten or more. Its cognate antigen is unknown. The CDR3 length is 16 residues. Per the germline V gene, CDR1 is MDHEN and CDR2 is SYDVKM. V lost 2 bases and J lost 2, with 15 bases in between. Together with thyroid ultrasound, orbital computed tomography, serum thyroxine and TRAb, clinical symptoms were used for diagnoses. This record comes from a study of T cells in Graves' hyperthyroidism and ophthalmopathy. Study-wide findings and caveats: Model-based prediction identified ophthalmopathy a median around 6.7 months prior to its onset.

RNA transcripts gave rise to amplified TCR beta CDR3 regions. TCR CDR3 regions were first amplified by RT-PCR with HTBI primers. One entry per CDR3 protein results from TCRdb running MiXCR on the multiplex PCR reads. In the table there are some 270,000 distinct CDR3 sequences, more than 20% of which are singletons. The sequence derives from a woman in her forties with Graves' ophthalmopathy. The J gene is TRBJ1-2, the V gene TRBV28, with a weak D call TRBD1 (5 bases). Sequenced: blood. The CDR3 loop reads CASSLGGGWDNYGYTF. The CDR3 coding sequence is TGTGCCAGCAGTTTAGGTGGGGGTTGGGACAACTATGGCTACACCTTC.